These 3 T cell receptor beta chains share one sample of origin, sequenced in a study of preoperative IRX-2 immunotherapy in early breast cancer (dated by TCRdb to between 2018 and 2020). Receptor amplification or capture employed the immunoSEQ multiplex PCR assay. The source is immuneACCESS, and TCRdb retained only in-frame sequences with V and J called. Part of the clones is not carried over; for the studies checked, unresolved V genes explain less than half of this, and the remainder is unexplained. The sample table shows fewer than 40,000 clones, and roughly 95% are seen once. The ten largest clones capture nearly 6.5% of the sample. The treatment or condition label here, explained by the study, means: preoperative locoregional IRX-2 cytokine immunotherapy. This sample was taken from a patient treated with IRX-2 immunotherapy. These receptors originate from a human donor with breast cancer.

The chain has TRBV27 and TRBJ2-5; 7 bases align to TRBD1. Judging by the DNA end, TRBJ2-7 fits better; the J call may be wrong. The germline gives CDR1 MNHEY, CDR2 SMNVEV (reference sequence). The CDR3 covers 15 residues. The CDR3 sequence is CASRDLTGTSNEQYF. The CDR3, as DNA: TGTGCCAGCAGGGACCTGACAGGGACGAGTAACGAGCAGTACTTC.

The chain has TRBV9 and TRBJ2-1; 9 bases align to TRBD1. V lost 4 bases and J lost 9; bases outside the gene matches: 11. The CDR3 runs to 15 residues. The germline CDR1 and CDR2 sequences are SGDLS and YYNGEE. CDR3 coding DNA: TGTGCCAGCAGCCCCTGGGACAGGGAATACCCTGAGCAGTTCTTC. Its translation is CASSPWDREYPEQFF.

This chain uses TRBV11-1 with TRBJ1-2, with no clear D. Per germline, CDR1 SGHAT and CDR2 FQDESV (reference sequence). This CDR3 has 16 amino acids. V lost 5 bases and J lost 2, with 18 bases in between. The CDR3: CASSPEYGSANYGYTF. CDR3 coding DNA: TGTGCCAGCAGCCCTGAGTATGGGTCGGCGAACTATGGCTACACCTTC.